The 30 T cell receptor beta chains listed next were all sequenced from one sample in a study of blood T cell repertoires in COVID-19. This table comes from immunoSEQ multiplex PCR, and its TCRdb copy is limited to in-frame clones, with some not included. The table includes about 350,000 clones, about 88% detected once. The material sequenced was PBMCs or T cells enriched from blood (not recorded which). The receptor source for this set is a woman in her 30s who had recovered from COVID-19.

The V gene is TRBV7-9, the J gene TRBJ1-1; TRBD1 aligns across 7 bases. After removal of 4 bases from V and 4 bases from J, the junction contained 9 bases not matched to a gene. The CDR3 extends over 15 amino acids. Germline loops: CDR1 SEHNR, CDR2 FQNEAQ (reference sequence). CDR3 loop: CASSWRQGHSTEAFF. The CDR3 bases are TGTGCCAGCAGCTGGAGACAGGGACATAGCACTGAAGCTTTCTTT.

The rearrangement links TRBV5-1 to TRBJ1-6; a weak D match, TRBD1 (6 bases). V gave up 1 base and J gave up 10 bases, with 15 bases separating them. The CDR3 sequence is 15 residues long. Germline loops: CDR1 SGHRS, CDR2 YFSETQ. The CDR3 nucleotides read TGCGCCAGCAGCTTGAGCTGGGGGCAGGAGTCACCCCTCCACTTT. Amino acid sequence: CASSLSWGQESPLHF.

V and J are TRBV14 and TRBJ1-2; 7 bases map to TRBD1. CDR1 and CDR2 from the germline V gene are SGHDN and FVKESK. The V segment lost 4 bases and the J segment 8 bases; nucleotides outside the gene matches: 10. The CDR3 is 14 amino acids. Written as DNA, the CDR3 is TGTGCCAGCAGCCCTAGACCCCGGACAGGCGGCTACACCTTC. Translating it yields CASSPRPRTGGYTF.

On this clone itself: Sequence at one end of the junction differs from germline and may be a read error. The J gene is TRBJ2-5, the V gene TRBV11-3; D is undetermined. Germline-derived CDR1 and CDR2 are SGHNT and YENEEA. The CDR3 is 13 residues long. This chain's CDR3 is CASSGNGQATQYF. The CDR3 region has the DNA TGTGCCAGCAGCGGCAATGGGCAAGCGACCCAGTACTTC.

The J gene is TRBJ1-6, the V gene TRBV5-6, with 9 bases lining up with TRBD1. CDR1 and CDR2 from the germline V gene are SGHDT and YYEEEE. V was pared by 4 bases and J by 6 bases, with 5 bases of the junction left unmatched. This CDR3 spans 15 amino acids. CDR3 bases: TGTGCCAGCAGCCATCGGACAGGGGCTAATTCACCCCTCCACTTT. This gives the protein CASSHRTGANSPLHF.

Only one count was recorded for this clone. The CDR3 loop reads CATGDLGGRVEKLFF. As DNA, the CDR3 is TGTGCCACCGGGGACCTTGGGGGCAGGGTGGAAAAACTGTTTTTT. V is TRBV15 and J is TRBJ1-4; tentatively, D is TRBD1 (6 bases). The CDR3 runs 15 residues. The germline V gene encodes CDR1 LNHNV and CDR2 YYDKDF (reference sequence). Trimming cost V 8 bases and J 8 bases, with 21 bases left between them.

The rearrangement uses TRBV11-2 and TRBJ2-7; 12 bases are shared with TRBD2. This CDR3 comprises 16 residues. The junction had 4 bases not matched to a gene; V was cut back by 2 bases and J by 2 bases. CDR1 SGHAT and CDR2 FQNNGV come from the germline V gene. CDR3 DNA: TGTGCCAGCAGCTTAAACCCTAGCGGGGGGGCCTACGAGCAGTACTTC. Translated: CASSLNPSGGAYEQYF.

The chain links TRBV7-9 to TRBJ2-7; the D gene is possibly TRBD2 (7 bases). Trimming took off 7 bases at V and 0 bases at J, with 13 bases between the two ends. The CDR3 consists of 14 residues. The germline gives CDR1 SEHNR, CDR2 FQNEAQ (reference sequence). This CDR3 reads CASTEGGLSYEQYF. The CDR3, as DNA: TGTGCCAGCACCGAGGGGGGGCTCTCCTACGAGCAGTACTTC.

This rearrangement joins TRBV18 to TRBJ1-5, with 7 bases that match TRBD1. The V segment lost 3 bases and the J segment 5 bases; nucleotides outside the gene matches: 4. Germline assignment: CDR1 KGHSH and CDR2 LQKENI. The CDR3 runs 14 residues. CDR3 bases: TGTGCCAGCTCACCCGACAGGGCAGATCAGCCCCAGCATTTT. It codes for CASSPDRADQPQHF.

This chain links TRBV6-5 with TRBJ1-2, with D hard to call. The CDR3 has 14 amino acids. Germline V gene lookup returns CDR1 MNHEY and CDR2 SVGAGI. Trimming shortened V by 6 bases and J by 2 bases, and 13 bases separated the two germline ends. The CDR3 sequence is CASSDAGGNYGYTF. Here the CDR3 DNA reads TGTGCCAGCAGCGACGCCGGAGGGAACTATGGCTACACCTTC.

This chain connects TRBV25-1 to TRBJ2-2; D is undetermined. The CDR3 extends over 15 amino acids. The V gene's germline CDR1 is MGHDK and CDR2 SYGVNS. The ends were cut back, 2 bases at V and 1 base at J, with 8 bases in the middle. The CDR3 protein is CASSEVTVNTGELFF. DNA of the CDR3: TGTGCCAGCAGTGAAGTTACAGTGAACACCGGGGAGCTGTTTTTT. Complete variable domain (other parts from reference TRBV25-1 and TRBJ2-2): EADIYQTPRYLVIGTGKKITLECSQTMGHDKMYWYQQDPGMELHLIHYSYGVNSTEKGDLSSESTVSRIRTEHFPLTLESARPSHTSQYLCASSEVTVNTGELFFGEGSRLTVL.

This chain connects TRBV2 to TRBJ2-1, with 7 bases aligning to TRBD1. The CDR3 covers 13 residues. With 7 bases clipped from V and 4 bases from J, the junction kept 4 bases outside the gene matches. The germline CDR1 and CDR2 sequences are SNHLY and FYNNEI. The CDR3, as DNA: TGTGCCAGCACACAGGGGTCGTACAATGAGCAGTTCTTC. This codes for CASTQGSYNEQFF.

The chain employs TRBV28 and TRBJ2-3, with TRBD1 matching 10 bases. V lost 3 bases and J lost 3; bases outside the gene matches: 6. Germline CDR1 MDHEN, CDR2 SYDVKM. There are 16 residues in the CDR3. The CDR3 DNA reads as TGTGCCAGCAGTTTCGGGACAGGGGCTCAGACAGATACGCAGTATTTT. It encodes CASSFGTGAQTDTQYF.

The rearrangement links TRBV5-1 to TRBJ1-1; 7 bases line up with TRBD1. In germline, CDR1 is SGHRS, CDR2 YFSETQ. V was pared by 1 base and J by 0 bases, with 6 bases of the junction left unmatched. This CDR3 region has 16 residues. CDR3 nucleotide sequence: TGCGCCAGCAGCTTGACAGGGGTTCCCATGAACACTGAAGCTTTCTTT. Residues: CASSLTGVPMNTEAFF.

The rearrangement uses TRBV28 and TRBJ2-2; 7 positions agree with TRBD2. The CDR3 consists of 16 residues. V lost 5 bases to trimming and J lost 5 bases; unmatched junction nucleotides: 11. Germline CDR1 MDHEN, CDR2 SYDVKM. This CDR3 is CASSPPGERGTGELFF. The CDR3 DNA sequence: TGTGCCAGCAGTCCCCCTGGCGAGCGGGGTACCGGGGAGCTGTTTTTT. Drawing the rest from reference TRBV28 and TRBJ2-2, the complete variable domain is DVKVTQSSRYLVKRTGEKVFLECVQDMDHENMFWYRQDPGLGLRLIYFSYDVKMKEKGDIPEGYSVSREKKERFSLILESASTNQTSMYLCASSPPGERGTGELFFGEGSRLTVL.

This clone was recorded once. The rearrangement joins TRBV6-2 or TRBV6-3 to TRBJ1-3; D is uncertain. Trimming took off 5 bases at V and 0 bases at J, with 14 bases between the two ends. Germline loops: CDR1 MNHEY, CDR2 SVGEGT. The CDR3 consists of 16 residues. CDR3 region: CASSQKWPHSGNTIYF. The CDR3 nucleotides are TGTGCCAGCAGTCAAAAGTGGCCCCACTCTGGAAACACCATATATTTT.

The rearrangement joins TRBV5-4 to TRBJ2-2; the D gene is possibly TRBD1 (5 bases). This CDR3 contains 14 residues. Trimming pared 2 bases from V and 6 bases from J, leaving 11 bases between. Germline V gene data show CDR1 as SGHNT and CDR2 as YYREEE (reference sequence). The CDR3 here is CASSLDGAAGELFF. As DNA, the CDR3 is TGTGCCAGCAGCTTAGATGGGGCCGCCGGGGAGCTGTTTTTT.

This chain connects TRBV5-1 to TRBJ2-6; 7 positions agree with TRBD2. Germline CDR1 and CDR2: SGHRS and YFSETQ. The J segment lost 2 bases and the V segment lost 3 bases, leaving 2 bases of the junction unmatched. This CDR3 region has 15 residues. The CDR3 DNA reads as TGCGCCAGCAGCTCCAGCGGGACTGGGGCCAACGTCCTGACTTTC. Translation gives CASSSSGTGANVLTF.

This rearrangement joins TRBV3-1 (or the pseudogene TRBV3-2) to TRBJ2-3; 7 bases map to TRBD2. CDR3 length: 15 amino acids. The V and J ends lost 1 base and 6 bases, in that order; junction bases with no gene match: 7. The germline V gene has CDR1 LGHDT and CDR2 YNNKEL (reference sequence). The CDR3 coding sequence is TGTGCCAGCAGCCAAGGCCTAGCGGTGGGGGATACGCAGTATTTT. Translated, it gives CASSQGLAVGDTQYF.

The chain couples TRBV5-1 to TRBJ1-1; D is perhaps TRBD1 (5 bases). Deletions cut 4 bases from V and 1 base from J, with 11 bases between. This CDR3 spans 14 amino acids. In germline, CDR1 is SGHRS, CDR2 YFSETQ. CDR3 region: CASSPGGGNTEAFF. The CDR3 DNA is TGCGCCAGCAGCCCCGGGGGGGGGAACACTGAAGCTTTCTTT.

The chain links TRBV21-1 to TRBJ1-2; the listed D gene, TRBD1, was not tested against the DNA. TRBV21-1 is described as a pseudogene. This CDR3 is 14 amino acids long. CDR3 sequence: CASSTRDSPYGYTF. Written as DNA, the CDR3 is TGTGCCAGCAGCACCAGGGACAGCCCCTATGGCTACACCTTC.

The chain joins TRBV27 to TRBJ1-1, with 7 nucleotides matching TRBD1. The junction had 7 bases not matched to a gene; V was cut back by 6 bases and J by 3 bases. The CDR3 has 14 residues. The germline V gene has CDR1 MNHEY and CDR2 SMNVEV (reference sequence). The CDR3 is CASRPGQPYTEAFF. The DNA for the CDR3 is TGTGCCAGCAGACCGGGACAGCCTTACACTGAAGCTTTCTTT.

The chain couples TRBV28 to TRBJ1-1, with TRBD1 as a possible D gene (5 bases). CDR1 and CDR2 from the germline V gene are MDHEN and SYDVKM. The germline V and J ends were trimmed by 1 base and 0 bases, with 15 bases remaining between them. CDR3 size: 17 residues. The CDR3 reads CASSLFPQGLLNTEAFF. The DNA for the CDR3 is TGTGCCAGCAGTTTATTCCCCCAGGGACTCTTGAACACTGAAGCTTTCTTT.

CDR3 in DNA: TGCGCCAGCAGCCTTACAGGGGGCGCCTACGAGCAGTACTTC. Its protein is CASSLTGGAYEQYF. The chain links TRBV5-1 to TRBJ2-7; 9 positions match TRBD1. CDR3 length: 14 amino acids. The germline CDR1 and CDR2 sequences are SGHRS and YFSETQ. Unmatched junction bases numbered 4, after V lost 4 bases and J lost 2 bases. Using reference TRBV5-1 and TRBJ2-7 for the parts outside the CDR3, the full variable domain is KAGVTQTPRYLIKTRGQQVTLSCSPISGHRSVSWYQQTPGQGLQFLFEYFSETQRNKGNFPGRFSGRQFSNSRSEMNVSTLELGDSALYLCASSLTGGAYEQYFGPGTRLTVT.

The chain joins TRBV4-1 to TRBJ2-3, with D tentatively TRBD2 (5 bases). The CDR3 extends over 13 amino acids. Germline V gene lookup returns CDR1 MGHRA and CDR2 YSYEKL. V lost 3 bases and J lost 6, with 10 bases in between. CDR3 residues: CASSQVERDTQYF. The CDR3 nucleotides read TGCGCCAGCAGCCAGGTCGAGCGGGATACGCAGTATTTT.

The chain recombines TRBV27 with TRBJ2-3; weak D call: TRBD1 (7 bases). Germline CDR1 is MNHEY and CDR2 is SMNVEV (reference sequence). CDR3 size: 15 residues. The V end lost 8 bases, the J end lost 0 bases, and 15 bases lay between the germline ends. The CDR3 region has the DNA TGTGCCAGCTCCGGAGGGGGCTATAGCACAGATACGCAGTATTTT. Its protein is CASSGGGYSTDTQYF.

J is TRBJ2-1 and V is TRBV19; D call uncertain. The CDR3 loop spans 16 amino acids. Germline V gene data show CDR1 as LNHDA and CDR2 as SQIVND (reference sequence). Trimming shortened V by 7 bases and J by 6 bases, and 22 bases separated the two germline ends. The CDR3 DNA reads TGTGCCAGTAACGGAGACCCCGGATTTTTTGCCAATGAGCAGTTCTTC. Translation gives CASNGDPGFFANEQFF.

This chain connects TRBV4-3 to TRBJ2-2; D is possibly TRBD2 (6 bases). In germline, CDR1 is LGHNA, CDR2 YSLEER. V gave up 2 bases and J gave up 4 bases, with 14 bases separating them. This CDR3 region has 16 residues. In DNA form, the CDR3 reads TGCGCCAGCAGCCAAAACCCCGGGGGTTCCACCGGGGAGCTGTTTTTT. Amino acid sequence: CASSQNPGGSTGELFF.

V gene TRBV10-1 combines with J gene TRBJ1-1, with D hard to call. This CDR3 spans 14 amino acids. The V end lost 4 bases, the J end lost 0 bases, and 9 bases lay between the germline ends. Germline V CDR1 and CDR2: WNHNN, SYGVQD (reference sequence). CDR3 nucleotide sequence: TGCGCCAGCAGTGCCCGGGGAATGAACACTGAAGCTTTCTTT. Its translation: CASSARGMNTEAFF.

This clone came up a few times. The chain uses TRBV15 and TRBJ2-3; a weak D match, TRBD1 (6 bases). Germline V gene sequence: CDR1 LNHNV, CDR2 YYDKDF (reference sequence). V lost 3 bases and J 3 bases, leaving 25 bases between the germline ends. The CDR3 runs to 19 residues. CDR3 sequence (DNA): TGTGCCACCAGCAGGCCGTTCCACAGCCCCCGACAGGAGACAGATACGCAGTATTTT. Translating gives CATSRPFHSPRQETDTQYF.